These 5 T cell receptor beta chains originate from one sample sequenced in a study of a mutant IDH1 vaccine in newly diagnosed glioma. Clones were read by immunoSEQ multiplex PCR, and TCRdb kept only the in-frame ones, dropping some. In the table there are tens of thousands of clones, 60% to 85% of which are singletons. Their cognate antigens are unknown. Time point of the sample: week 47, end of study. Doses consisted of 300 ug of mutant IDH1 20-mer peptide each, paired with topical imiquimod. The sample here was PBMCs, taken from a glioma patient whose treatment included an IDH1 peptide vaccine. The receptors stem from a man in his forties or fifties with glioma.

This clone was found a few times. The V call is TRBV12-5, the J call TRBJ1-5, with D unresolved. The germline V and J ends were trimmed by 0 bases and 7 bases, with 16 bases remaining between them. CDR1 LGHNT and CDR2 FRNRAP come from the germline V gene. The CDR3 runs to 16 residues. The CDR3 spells CASGLVMPQAGQPQHF. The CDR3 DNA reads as TGTGCTAGTGGTTTGGTTATGCCCCAAGCGGGGCAGCCCCAGCATTTT.

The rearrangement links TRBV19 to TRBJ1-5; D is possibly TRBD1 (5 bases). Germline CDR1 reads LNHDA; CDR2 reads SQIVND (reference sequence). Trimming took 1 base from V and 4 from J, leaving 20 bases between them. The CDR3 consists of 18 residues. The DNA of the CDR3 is TGTGCCAGTAGTATAGGGTGGACGGGACGATTACTGAATCAGCCCCAGCATTTT. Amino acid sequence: CASSIGWTGRLLNQPQHF.

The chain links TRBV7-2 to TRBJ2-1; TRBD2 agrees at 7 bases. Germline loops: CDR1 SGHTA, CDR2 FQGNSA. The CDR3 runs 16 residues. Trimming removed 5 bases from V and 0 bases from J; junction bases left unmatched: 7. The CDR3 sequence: CASSRASGYSYNEQFF. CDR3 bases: TGTGCCAGCAGCCGAGCTAGCGGATACTCCTACAATGAGCAGTTCTTC.

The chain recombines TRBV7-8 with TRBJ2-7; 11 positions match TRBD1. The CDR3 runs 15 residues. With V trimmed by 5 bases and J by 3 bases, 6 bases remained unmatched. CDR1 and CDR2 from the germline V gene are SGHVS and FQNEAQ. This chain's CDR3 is CASSPGQGAVYEQYF. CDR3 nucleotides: TGTGCCAGCAGCCCCGGACAGGGGGCAGTCTACGAGCAGTACTTC.

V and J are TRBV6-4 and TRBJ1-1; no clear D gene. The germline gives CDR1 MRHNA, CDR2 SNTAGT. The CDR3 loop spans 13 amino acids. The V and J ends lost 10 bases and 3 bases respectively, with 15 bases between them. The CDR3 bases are TGTGCCACCTCCCCAGAGGAGGACACTGAAGCTTTCTTT. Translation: CATSPEEDTEAFF.